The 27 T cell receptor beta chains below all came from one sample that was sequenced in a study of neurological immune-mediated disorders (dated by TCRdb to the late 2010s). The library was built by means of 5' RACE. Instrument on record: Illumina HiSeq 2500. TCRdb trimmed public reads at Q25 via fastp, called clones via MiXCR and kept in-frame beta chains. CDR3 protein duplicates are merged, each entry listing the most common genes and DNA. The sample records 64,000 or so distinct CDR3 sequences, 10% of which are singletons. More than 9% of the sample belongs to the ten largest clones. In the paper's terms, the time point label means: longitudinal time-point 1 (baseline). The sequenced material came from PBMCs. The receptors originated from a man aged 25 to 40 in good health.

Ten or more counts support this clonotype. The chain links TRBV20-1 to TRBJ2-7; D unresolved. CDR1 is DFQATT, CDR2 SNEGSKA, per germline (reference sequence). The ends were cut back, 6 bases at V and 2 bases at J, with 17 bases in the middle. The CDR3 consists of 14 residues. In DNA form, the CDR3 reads TGCAGTGCGACCTCCATGGGCCAGGCCTACGAGCAGTACTTC. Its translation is CSATSMGQAYEQYF.

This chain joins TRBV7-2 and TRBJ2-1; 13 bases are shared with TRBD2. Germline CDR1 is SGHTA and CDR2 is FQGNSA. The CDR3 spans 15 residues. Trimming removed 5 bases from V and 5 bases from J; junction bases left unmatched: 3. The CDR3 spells CASSPGTSGDNEQFF. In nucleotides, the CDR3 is TGTGCCAGCAGCCCCGGGACTAGCGGGGACAATGAGCAGTTCTTC.

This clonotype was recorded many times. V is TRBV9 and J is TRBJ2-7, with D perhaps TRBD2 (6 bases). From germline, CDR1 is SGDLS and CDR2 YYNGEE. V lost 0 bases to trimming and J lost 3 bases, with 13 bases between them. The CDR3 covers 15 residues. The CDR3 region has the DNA TGTGCCAGCAGCGTAGACCCCGGGAGAGGCTACGAGCAGTACTTC. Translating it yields CASSVDPGRGYEQYF.

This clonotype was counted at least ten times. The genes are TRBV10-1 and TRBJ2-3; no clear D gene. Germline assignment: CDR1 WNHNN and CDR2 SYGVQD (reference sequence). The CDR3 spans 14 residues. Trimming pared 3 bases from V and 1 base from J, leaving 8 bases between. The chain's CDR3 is CASSDYEGTDTQYF. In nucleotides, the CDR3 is TGCGCCAGCAGTGATTATGAGGGCACAGATACGCAGTATTTT.

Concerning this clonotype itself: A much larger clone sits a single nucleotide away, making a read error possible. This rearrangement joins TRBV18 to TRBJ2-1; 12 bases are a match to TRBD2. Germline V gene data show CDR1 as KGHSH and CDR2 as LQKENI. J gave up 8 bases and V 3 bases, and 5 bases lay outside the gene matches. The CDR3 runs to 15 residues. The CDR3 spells CASSPSSGRADEQFF. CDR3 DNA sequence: TGTGCCAGCTCACCGTCTAGCGGGAGGGCCGATGAGCAGTTCTTC. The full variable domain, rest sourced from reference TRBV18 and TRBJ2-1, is NAGVMQNPRHLVRRRGQEARLRCSPMKGHSHVYWYRQLPEEGLKFMVYLQKENIIDESGMPKERFSAEFPKEGPSILRIQQVVRGDSAAYFCASSPSSGRADEQFFGPGTRLTVL.

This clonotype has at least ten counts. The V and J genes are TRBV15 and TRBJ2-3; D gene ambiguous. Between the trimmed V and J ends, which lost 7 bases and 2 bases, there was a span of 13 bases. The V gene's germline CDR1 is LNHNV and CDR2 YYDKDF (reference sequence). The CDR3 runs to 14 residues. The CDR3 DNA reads TGTGCCACCACCGTCGGAGAGTTCACAGATACGCAGTATTTT. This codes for CATTVGEFTDTQYF.

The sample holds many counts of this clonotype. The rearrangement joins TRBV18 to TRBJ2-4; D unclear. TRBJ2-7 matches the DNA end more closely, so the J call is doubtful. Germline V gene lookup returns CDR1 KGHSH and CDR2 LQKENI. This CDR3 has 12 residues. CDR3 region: CASSLDPSEQYF. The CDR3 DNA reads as TGTGCCAGCTCACTTGACCCCTCCGAGCAGTACTTC.

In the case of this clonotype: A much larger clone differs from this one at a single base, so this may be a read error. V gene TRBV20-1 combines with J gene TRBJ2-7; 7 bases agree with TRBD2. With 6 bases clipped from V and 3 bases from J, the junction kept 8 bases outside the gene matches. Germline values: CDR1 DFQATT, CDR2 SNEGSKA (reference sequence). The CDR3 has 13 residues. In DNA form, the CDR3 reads TGCAGTGCAACCGTGACTAGCATCTACGAGCAGTACTTC. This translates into CSATVTSIYEQYF.

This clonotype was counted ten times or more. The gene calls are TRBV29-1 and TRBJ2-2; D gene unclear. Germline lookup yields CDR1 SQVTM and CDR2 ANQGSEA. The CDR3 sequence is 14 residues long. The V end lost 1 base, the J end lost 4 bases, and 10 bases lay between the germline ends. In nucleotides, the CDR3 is TGCAGCGTTGAAGTGGGTCTTCCCACCGGGGAGCTGTTTTTT. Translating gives CSVEVGLPTGELFF.

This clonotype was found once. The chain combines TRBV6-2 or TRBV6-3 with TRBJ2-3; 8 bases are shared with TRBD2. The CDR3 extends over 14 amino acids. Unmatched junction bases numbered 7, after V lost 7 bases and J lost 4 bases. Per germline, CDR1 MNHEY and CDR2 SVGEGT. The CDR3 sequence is CASTDGGASDTQYF. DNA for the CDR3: TGTGCCAGCACCGACGGGGGGGCATCAGATACGCAGTATTTT.

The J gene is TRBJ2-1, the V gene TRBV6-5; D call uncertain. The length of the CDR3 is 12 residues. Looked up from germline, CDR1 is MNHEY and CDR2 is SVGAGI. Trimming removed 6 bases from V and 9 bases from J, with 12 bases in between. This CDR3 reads CASSSTGGEQFF. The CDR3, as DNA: TGTGCCAGCAGCTCTACCGGTGGTGAGCAGTTCTTC.

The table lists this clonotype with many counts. The CDR3 protein is CATSGPRRGVNPDTQYF. Written as DNA, the CDR3 is TGTGCCACCAGTGGCCCGCGGCGAGGAGTAAACCCAGATACGCAGTATTTT. This chain joins TRBV24-1 and TRBJ2-3; unclear D gene. The germline V and J ends were trimmed by 5 bases and 4 bases, with 21 bases remaining between them. The length of the CDR3 is 17 residues. Germline loops: CDR1 KGHDR, CDR2 SFDVKD.

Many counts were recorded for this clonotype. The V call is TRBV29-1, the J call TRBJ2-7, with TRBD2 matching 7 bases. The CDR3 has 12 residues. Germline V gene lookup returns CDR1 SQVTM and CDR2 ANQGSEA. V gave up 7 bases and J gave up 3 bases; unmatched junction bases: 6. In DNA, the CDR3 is TGCAGCGCCAAGGGCGGGAGCTACGAGCAGTACTTC. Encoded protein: CSAKGGSYEQYF.

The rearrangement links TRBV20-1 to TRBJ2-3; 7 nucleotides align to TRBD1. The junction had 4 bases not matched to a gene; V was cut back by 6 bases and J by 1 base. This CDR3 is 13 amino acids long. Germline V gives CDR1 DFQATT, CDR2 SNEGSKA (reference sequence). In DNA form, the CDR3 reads TGCAGTGCCCGGGACAGTCGCACAGATACGCAGTATTTT. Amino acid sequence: CSARDSRTDTQYF.

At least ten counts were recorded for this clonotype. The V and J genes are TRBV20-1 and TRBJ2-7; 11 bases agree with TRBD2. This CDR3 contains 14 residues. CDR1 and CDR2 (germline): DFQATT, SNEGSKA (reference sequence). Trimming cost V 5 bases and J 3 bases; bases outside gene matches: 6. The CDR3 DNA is TGCAGTGCTGAACCGGGACTAGCGGACTACGAGCAGTACTTC. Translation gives CSAEPGLADYEQYF.

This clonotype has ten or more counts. This CDR3 reads CASSLEGVLAKNIQYF. The CDR3 region has the DNA TGCGCCAGCAGCTTGGAAGGAGTCTTAGCCAAAAACATTCAGTACTTC. V usage is TRBV5-1 and J usage is TRBJ2-4, with D uncertain. V was shortened by 0 bases and J by 0 bases, with 10 bases between the two germline ends. The CDR3 spans 16 residues. CDR1 is SGHRS and CDR2 is YFSETQ in the germline V gene. Using reference TRBV5-1 and TRBJ2-4 for the parts outside the CDR3, the full variable domain is KAGVTQTPRYLIKTRGQQVTLSCSPISGHRSVSWYQQTPGQGLQFLFEYFSETQRNKGNFPGRFSGRQFSNSRSEMNVSTLELGDSALYLCASSLEGVLAKNIQYFGAGTRLSVL.

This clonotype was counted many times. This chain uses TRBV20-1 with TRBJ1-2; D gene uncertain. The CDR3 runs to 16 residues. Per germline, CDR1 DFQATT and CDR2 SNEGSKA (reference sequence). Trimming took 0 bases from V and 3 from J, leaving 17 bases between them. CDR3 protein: CSARDDFGSRYYGYTF. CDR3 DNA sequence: TGCAGTGCTAGAGATGACTTCGGCAGCCGGTACTATGGCTACACCTTC.

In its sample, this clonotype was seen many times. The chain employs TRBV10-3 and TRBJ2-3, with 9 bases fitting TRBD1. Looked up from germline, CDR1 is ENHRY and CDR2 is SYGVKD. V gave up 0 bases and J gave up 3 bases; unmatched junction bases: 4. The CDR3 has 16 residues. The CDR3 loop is CAISESTGGRTDTQYF. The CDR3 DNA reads TGTGCCATCAGTGAGTCGACAGGGGGTCGTACAGATACGCAGTATTTT.

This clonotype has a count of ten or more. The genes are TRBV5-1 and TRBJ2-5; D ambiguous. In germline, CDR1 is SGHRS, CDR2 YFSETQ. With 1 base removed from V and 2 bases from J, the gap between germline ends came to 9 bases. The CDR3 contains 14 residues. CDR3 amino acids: CASSLRSIQETQYF. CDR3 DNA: TGCGCCAGCAGCTTGAGGTCTATTCAAGAGACCCAGTACTTC.

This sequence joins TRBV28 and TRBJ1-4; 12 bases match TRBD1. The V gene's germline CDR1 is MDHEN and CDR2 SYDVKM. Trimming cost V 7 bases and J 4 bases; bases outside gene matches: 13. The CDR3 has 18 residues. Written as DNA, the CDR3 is TGTGCCAGCATCCAACCCCCGGGACAGGGGGCAGATAATGAAAAACTGTTTTTT. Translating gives CASIQPPGQGADNEKLFF.

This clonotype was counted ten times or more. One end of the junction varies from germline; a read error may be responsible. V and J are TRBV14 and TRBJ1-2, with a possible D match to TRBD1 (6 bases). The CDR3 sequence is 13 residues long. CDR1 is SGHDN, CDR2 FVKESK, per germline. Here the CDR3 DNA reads TGTGCCAGCAGCCAAGATATAGGGTGGACAGTCGCCTTC. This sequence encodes CASSQDIGWTVAF.

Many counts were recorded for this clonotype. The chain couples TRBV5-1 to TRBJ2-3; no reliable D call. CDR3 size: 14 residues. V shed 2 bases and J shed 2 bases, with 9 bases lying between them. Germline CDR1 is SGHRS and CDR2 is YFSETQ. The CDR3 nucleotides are TGCGCCAGCAGCTTCTCCGTGTTCACAGATACGCAGTATTTT. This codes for CASSFSVFTDTQYF.

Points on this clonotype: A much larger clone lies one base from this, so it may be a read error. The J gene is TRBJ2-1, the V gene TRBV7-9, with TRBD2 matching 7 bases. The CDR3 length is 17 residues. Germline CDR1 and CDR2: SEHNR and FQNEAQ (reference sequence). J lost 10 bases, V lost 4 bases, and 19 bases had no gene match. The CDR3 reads CASSYTAGTIGSWEQFF. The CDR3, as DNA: TGTGCCAGCAGCTATACAGCAGGGACTATCGGGAGTTGGGAGCAGTTCTTC.

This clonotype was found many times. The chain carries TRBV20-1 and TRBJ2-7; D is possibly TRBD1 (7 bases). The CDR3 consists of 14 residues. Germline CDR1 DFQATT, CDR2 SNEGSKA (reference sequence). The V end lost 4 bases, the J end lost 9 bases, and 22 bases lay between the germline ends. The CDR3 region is CSATTGQGGNGQYF. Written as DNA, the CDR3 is TGCAGTGCTACCACCGGGCAGGGGGGTAACGGGCAGTACTTC.

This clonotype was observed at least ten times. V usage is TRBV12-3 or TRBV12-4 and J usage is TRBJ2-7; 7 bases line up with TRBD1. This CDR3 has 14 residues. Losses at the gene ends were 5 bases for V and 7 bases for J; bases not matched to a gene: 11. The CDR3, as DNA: TGTGCCAGCAGTCCGTTCGACAGGGCTGGGGAGCAGTACTTC. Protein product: CASSPFDRAGEQYF.

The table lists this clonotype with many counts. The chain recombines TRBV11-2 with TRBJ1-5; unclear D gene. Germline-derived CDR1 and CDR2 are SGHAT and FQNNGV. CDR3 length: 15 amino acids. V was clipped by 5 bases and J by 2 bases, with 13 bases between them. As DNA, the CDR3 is TGTGCCAGCAGCCCCACGACCTCAGGCAATCAGCCCCAGCATTTT. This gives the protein CASSPTTSGNQPQHF.

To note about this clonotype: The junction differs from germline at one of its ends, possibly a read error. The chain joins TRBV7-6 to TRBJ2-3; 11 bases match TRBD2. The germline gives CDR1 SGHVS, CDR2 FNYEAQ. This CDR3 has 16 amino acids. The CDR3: CASSSSLAGGTDAQYF. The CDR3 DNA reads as TGTGCCAGCAGCTCCAGCCTAGCGGGGGGCACAGATGCGCAGTATTTT.